Listed below are T cell receptor beta chains from one sample, sequenced in a study of blood T cell repertoires in COVID-19. The table came from immunoSEQ multiplex PCR; TCRdb's copy has only in-frame clones and leaves some out. The table lists about 220,000 clones, 70% to 85% of them singletons, with 3% to 4% in the top ten. Sequencing was carried out using PBMCs or T cells enriched from blood (not recorded which). Receptors originate from a woman aged 60 to 75 who had recovered from COVID-19. Each CDR3 is given with its conserved first and last residue. The D gene is left open where the match is weak. Clone size is stated in some rows and not others, as once, few, many or a class when expanded.

d_call j_call v_call clone_size cdr3_aa cdr3_nt
. TRBJ2-3 TRBV7-2 . CASSLVLPGTDTQYF TGTGCCAGCAGCTTAGTACTCCCGGGCACAGATACGCAGTATTTT
TRBD1 TRBJ2-4 TRBV6-5 . CASSPGQGKNYIQYF TGTGCCAGCAGCCCGGGACAGGGTAAAAATTACATTCAGTACTTC
. TRBJ1-6 TRBV5-1 . CASSLSGLSPLHF TGCGCCAGCAGCTTGAGCGGGCTATCACCCCTCCACTTT
. TRBJ1-1 TRBV30 . CAWSDGEYTEAFF TGTGCCTGGAGTGACGGGGAGTACACTGAAGCTTTCTTT
. TRBJ1-5 TRBV6-5 . CASTLEGAQPQHF TGTGCCAGCACCCTGGAAGGGGCTCAGCCCCAGCATTTT
. TRBJ1-1 TRBV6-4 . CAIYSPGPAEAFF TGTGCCATCTATTCTCCGGGTCCCGCTGAAGCTTTCTTT
. TRBJ1-3 TRBV15 . CATSRTSSSGNTIYF TGTGCCACCAGCCGAACCTCCAGCTCTGGAAACACCATATATTTT
TRBD1 TRBJ1-4 TRBV5-5 . CASSSGGEEKLFF TGTGCCAGCAGCTCAGGGGGCGAGGAAAAACTGTTTTTT
. TRBJ2-5 TRBV5-1 . CASSLGVSGETQYF TGCGCCAGCAGCTTGGGGGTTAGCGGAGAGACCCAGTACTTC
. TRBJ1-1 TRBV29-1 . CSVEVGGLKTEAFF TGCAGCGTTGAGGTAGGGGGTTTGAAAACTGAAGCTTTCTTT
TRBD1 TRBJ2-7 TRBV10-1 once CASSEGTGFYEQYF TGCGCCAGCAGTGAGGGGACAGGGTTCTACGAGCAGTACTTC
. TRBJ2-1 TRBV19 . CASHPRATYNEQFF TGTGCCAGCCACCCACGAGCGACCTACAATGAGCAGTTCTTC
TRBD1 TRBJ1-3 TRBV15 few CATSSRDSGNTIYF TGTGCCACCAGCAGCCGGGACAGTGGAAACACCATATATTTT
. TRBJ2-7 TRBV21-1 . CASSEDRAVYEQYF TGTGCCAGCAGCGAGGACAGGGCGGTCTACGAGCAGTACTTC
. TRBJ2-3 TRBV2 . CASSVPEGVDTQYF TGTGCCAGCAGTGTCCCCGAGGGGGTAGATACGCAGTATTTT
TRBD1 TRBJ1-5 TRBV5-1 . CASSWTGGQPQHF TGCGCCAGCAGCTGGACAGGGGGACAGCCCCAGCATTTT
TRBD1 TRBJ2-2 TRBV25-1 once CASSDPGQGASGELFF TGTGCCAGCAGTGATCCGGGACAGGGAGCGTCCGGGGAGCTGTTTTTT
. TRBJ1-6 TRBV9 . CASSVVEANSPLHF TGTGCCAGCAGCGTAGTAGAAGCCAATTCACCCCTCCACTTT
. TRBJ1-1 TRBV7-9 once CASKAGQGNTEAFF TGTGCCAGCAAGGCGGGGCAGGGGAACACTGAAGCTTTCTTT
TRBD1 TRBJ1-2 TRBV5-1 . CASSLGDRGHGYTF TGCGCCAGCAGCTTGGGGGACAGGGGGCATGGCTACACCTTC
TRBD1 TRBJ1-2 TRBV4-1 . CASSQEGPGQGHYGYTF TGCGCCAGCAGCCAAGAAGGGCCGGGACAGGGACACTATGGCTACACCTTC
TRBD2 TRBJ2-1 TRBV27 . CASSLEGLGNNEQFF TGTGCCAGCAGTTTGGAGGGACTAGGAAACAATGAGCAGTTCTTC
. TRBJ1-5 TRBV5-6 . CASSLTGNNQPQHF TGTGCCAGCAGCTTGACAGGGAACAATCAGCCCCAGCATTTT
. TRBJ1-3 TRBV9 . CASSPGGRFSGNTIYF TGTGCCAGCAGCCCCGGAGGGCGGTTCTCTGGAAACACCATATATTTT
. TRBJ2-3 TRBV7-9 . CASSPLGDTQYF TGTGCCAGCAGCCCCCTCGGGGATACGCAGTATTTT